This entry lists 27 T cell receptor beta chains sequenced from one sample in a study of beta chain features in type 1 diabetes. The entirety of the isolated RNA underwent reverse transcription, so expressed TCRB transcripts were sequenced. TCRdb keeps only in-frame clones here, not all; method: immunoSEQ multiplex PCR. The table shows about 270,000 clones, with around an eighth occurring only once. What was sequenced was naive CD4+ T cells from blood. The source of these receptors is a woman aged 40 to 55 in good health.

This clone has just a few counts. The chain employs TRBV19 and TRBJ2-3; 8 nucleotides match TRBD1. The CDR3 contains 17 residues. CDR1 is LNHDA and CDR2 is SQIVND in the germline V gene (reference sequence). V shed 9 bases and J 2 bases; nucleotides not matched to a gene: 16. The CDR3 protein is CASIGGTGDRLTDTQYF. CDR3 sequence (DNA): TGTGCCAGCATAGGGGGAACTGGGGACAGGCTCACAGATACGCAGTATTTT.

The V and J genes are TRBV6-4 and TRBJ1-2, with D unresolved. CDR1 is MRHNA and CDR2 is SNTAGT in the germline V gene. V lost 3 bases and J lost 4, with 12 bases in between. The length of the CDR3 is 14 residues. Here the CDR3 DNA reads TGTGCCAGCAGTGAAGAGTTGCAACGCTATGGCTACACCTTC. It codes for CASSEELQRYGYTF.

CDR3 sequence reads: CASSDGTGTTSEQYF. The DNA for the CDR3 is TGTGCCAGCAGTGACGGGACAGGGACGACTAGCGAGCAGTACTTC. This chain connects TRBV27 to TRBJ2-7; TRBD1 matches at 9 bases. The V segment lost 5 bases and the J segment 6 bases; nucleotides outside the gene matches: 11. CDR3 length equals 15 residues. Germline V gene lookup returns CDR1 MNHEY and CDR2 SMNVEV (reference sequence).

The rearrangement uses TRBV5-1 and TRBJ1-4, with 7 nucleotides matching TRBD1. The CDR3 consists of 15 residues. Germline V gene data show CDR1 as SGHRS and CDR2 as YFSETQ. The ends lost 4 bases at V and 7 bases at J; junction bases unmatched: 10. CDR3 DNA sequence: TGCGCCAGCAGCCCCCAGGGGGAGAGGGCTGAAAAACTGTTTTTT. The encoded protein is CASSPQGERAEKLFF.

This clone was detected a few times. The chain couples TRBV11-2 to TRBJ2-5, with D tentatively TRBD2 (6 bases). This CDR3 is built from 14 residues. Germline loops: CDR1 SGHAT, CDR2 FQNNGV. The V gene lost 1 base and the J gene lost 5 bases, with 11 bases spanning the gap. DNA for the CDR3: TGTGCCAGCAGCTTAGCGGGGGAGTCCGAGACCCAGTACTTC. Encoded protein: CASSLAGESETQYF.

This clone has a handful of counts. This sequence joins TRBV27 and TRBJ2-2; no clear D gene. With 8 bases removed from V and 4 bases from J, the gap between germline ends came to 14 bases. CDR1 MNHEY and CDR2 SMNVEV come from the germline V gene (reference sequence). The CDR3 is 14 amino acids. The CDR3 here is CASLSQYGTGELFF. CDR3 nucleotides: TGTGCCAGCTTATCTCAGTATGGCACCGGGGAGCTGTTTTTT.

This clone occurred a few times. The genes are TRBV4-3 and TRBJ2-2; D might be TRBD1 (6 bases). V lost 8 bases to trimming and J lost 2 bases, with 15 bases between them. CDR1 and CDR2 from the germline V gene are LGHNA and YSLEER. The CDR3 runs 15 residues. CDR3: CASRRQAANTGELFF. CDR3 coding DNA: TGCGCCAGCCGTCGACAGGCTGCCAACACCGGGGAGCTGTTTTTT.

This chain uses TRBV5-4 with TRBJ1-5; 7 bases fit TRBD1. The CDR3 runs 15 residues. Germline CDR1 reads SGHNT; CDR2 reads YYREEE (reference sequence). V gave up 4 bases and J gave up 5 bases; unmatched junction bases: 9. In DNA, the CDR3 is TGTGCCAGCAGCCCCACAGGGGCCAGCGATCAGCCCCAGCATTTT. Amino acids: CASSPTGASDQPQHF.

The chain carries TRBV11-2 and TRBJ2-7, with 8 nucleotides matching TRBD1. This CDR3 region has 13 residues. V was pared by 6 bases and J by 7 bases, with 8 bases of the junction left unmatched. From germline, CDR1 is SGHAT and CDR2 FQNNGV. CDR3 nucleotides: TGTGCCAGCAGGTCAGGGGGCGCGGAAGAGCAGTACTTC. Protein: CASRSGGAEEQYF.

The J gene is TRBJ2-5, the V gene TRBV14; D is possibly TRBD1 (6 bases). The CDR3 is 16 residues long. Trimming removed 4 bases from V and 5 bases from J, with 20 bases in between. Germline assignment: CDR1 SGHDN and CDR2 FVKESK. CDR3 residues: CASSPRRQALGETQYF. CDR3 DNA: TGTGCCAGCAGCCCAAGAAGACAGGCCCTAGGGGAGACCCAGTACTTC.

The table lists this clone with a few counts. The rearrangement joins TRBV9 to TRBJ2-2; the match to TRBD1 covers 9 bases. The CDR3 spans 17 residues. The germline CDR1 and CDR2 sequences are SGDLS and YYNGEE. The trim removed 0 bases at V and 2 bases at J, leaving 5 bases unmatched. The CDR3 loop is CASSVATGQGNTGELFF. The CDR3 nucleotides are TGTGCCAGCAGCGTAGCTACGGGACAGGGAAACACCGGGGAGCTGTTTTTT. Full variable domain (rest looked up from reference TRBV9 and TRBJ2-2): DSGVTQTPKHLITATGQRVTLRCSPRSGDLSVYWYQQSLDQGLQFLIQYYNGEERAKGNILERFSAQQFPDLHSELNLSSLELGDSALYFCASSVATGQGNTGELFFGEGSRLTVL.

The V and J genes are TRBV19 and TRBJ2-5; D ambiguous. This CDR3 spans 13 amino acids. V was pared by 5 bases and J by 1 base, with 8 bases between. CDR1 is LNHDA and CDR2 is SQIVND in the germline V gene (reference sequence). CDR3 residues: CASSRRFQETQYF. CDR3 DNA: TGTGCCAGTAGTCGGCGGTTCCAAGAGACCCAGTACTTC.

The chain is built from TRBV7-9 and TRBJ2-2; 8 bases fit TRBD2. The V segment lost 2 bases and the J segment 6 bases; nucleotides outside the gene matches: 14. Germline CDR1 and CDR2: SEHNR and FQNEAQ (reference sequence). This CDR3 has 18 residues. CDR3 DNA: TGTGCCAGCAGCTTATCTGCTGCGGGGGGAATGTTCGCCGGGGAGCTGTTTTTT. It codes for CASSLSAAGGMFAGELFF.

J is TRBJ2-5 and V is TRBV21-1; the table's D call, TRBD1, has no DNA check behind it. TRBV21-1 is listed as a pseudogene. This CDR3 contains 13 residues. This CDR3 reads CASRPWAQETQYF. The DNA of the CDR3 is TGTGCCAGCAGACCATGGGCCCAAGAGACCCAGTACTTC.

This clone was seen only a few times. CDR3 nucleotide sequence: TGTGCCAGCAGCTTACTTCCTCCACTCTCTGGAAACACCATATATTTT. This sequence encodes CASSLLPPLSGNTIYF. V gene TRBV7-2 combines with J gene TRBJ1-3; D unclear. V was shortened by 2 bases and J by 0 bases, with 11 bases between the two germline ends. This CDR3 region has 16 residues. The V gene's germline CDR1 is SGHTA and CDR2 FQGNSA.

The chain carries TRBV7-9 and TRBJ2-7; 7 nucleotides align to TRBD1. CDR3 length: 17 amino acids. The junction had 11 bases not matched to a gene; V was cut back by 3 bases and J by 0 bases. CDR1 and CDR2 from the germline V gene are SEHNR and FQNEAQ (reference sequence). CDR3 residues: CASSFVSGTVSSYEQYF. CDR3 nucleotide sequence: TGTGCCAGCAGCTTTGTCTCCGGGACAGTAAGCTCCTACGAGCAGTACTTC.

V gene TRBV9 combines with J gene TRBJ2-1, with 7 bases fitting TRBD2. The germline V gene has CDR1 SGDLS and CDR2 YYNGEE. CDR3 length: 17 amino acids. The trim removed 2 bases at V and 0 bases at J, leaving 8 bases unmatched. The CDR3 sequence: CASSVGEGRSSYNEQFF. In DNA form, the CDR3 reads TGTGCCAGCAGCGTGGGGGAGGGTCGAAGCTCCTACAATGAGCAGTTCTTC.

This clone has ten or more counts. The V gene is TRBV29-1, the J gene TRBJ2-1, with D tentatively TRBD1 (5 bases). The V gene's germline CDR1 is SQVTM and CDR2 ANQGSEA. V was trimmed by 5 bases and J by 5 bases, leaving 10 bases between them. This CDR3 region has 12 residues. The DNA of the CDR3 is TGCAGCGTTCGCAGGGATCACAATGAGCAGTTCTTC. Protein: CSVRRDHNEQFF.

This clone was detected only a few times. This chain joins TRBV9 and TRBJ2-7; the match to TRBD2 covers 10 bases. The V gene end was trimmed by 1 base and the J gene end by 3 bases; junction bases not matched to a gene: 4. Germline-derived CDR1 and CDR2 are SGDLS and YYNGEE. The CDR3 runs 15 residues. The CDR3 DNA sequence: TGTGCCAGCAGCGTAACTACTAGCGGGGTCTACGAGCAGTACTTC. Protein sequence: CASSVTTSGVYEQYF. The entire variable domain, with the rest obtained from reference TRBV9 and TRBJ2-7, is as follows: DSGVTQTPKHLITATGQRVTLRCSPRSGDLSVYWYQQSLDQGLQFLIQYYNGEERAKGNILERFSAQQFPDLHSELNLSSLELGDSALYFCASSVTTSGVYEQYFGPGTRLTVT.

This clone has just a few counts. This sequence joins TRBV5-4 and TRBJ2-7; possible D gene TRBD1, 6 bases. The CDR3 covers 16 residues. Trimming left V 6 bases short and J 3 bases short, with 22 bases between. Germline CDR1 is SGHNT and CDR2 is YYREEE (reference sequence). The CDR3 DNA sequence: TGTGCCAGCACTTCGGAGAAAAACAGGGTGGGCTACGAGCAGTACTTC. Its translation: CASTSEKNRVGYEQYF.

This chain connects TRBV9 to TRBJ2-5, with D possibly TRBD2 on 5 matching bases. The CDR3 has 14 residues. Trimming pared 3 bases from V and 4 bases from J, leaving 13 bases between. Looked up from germline, CDR1 is SGDLS and CDR2 is YYNGEE. The CDR3 loop is CASSDLSRGETQYF. Written as DNA, the CDR3 is TGTGCCAGCAGCGACCTTAGCCGGGGAGAGACCCAGTACTTC.

This rearrangement joins TRBV6-6 to TRBJ1-5; D is possibly TRBD1 (6 bases). Germline-derived CDR1 and CDR2 are MNHNY and SVGAGI (reference sequence). V was clipped by 5 bases and J by 4 bases, with 9 bases between them. This CDR3 is built from 13 residues. The CDR3, as DNA: TGTGCCAGCAGTACAGGGTTTAATCAGCCCCAGCATTTT. It is translated as CASSTGFNQPQHF.

The chain uses TRBV5-1 and TRBJ1-1; no definite D call. Trimming pared 0 bases from V and 0 bases from J, leaving 12 bases between. The length of the CDR3 is 16 residues. Per the germline V gene, CDR1 is SGHRS and CDR2 is YFSETQ. The CDR3 bases are TGCGCCAGCAGCTTGGGGCAGCGCAACGTGAACACTGAAGCTTTCTTT. It specifies CASSLGQRNVNTEAFF.

The genes are TRBV13 and TRBJ1-1; D unclear. Deletions cut 0 bases from V and 0 bases from J, with 8 bases between. Germline-derived CDR1 and CDR2 are PRHDT and FYEKMQ (reference sequence). This CDR3 is 15 amino acids long. The CDR3 DNA reads as TGTGCCAGCAGCTTAGGGCGATTTATGAACACTGAAGCTTTCTTT. It translates to CASSLGRFMNTEAFF. Full variable domain (rest looked up from reference TRBV13 and TRBJ1-1): AAGVIQSPRHLIKEKRETATLKCYPIPRHDTVYWYQQGPGQDPQFLISFYEKMQSDKGSIPDRFSAQQFSDYHSELNMSSLELGDSALYFCASSLGRFMNTEAFFGQGTRLTVV.

The CDR3 loop is CASSLDRAASYEQYF. The CDR3 DNA is TGTGCCAGCAGCCTGGACAGGGCTGCCTCCTACGAGCAGTACTTC. This chain uses TRBV2 with TRBJ2-7, with 8 nucleotides matching TRBD1. Per the germline V gene, CDR1 is SNHLY and CDR2 is FYNNEI. The trim removed 6 bases at V and 0 bases at J, leaving 7 bases unmatched. The length of the CDR3 is 15 residues.

The chain joins TRBV5-1 to TRBJ2-1; 9 nucleotides line up with TRBD2. Germline lookup yields CDR1 SGHRS and CDR2 YFSETQ. The J segment lost 7 bases and the V segment lost 4 bases, leaving 12 bases of the junction unmatched. The CDR3 sequence is 16 residues long. The CDR3 nucleotides are TGCGCCAGCAGCCCCTCCGCACTAGCGGGTGTGAATGAGCAGTTCTTC. It is translated as CASSPSALAGVNEQFF.

This clone appeared many times. The chain joins TRBV15 to TRBJ2-7; no firm D call. This CDR3 region has 14 residues. V lost 4 bases and J 3 bases, leaving 13 bases between the germline ends. In germline, CDR1 is LNHNV, CDR2 YYDKDF (reference sequence). For the CDR3, the DNA is TGTGCCACCAGCACGCGAGCCCGTATCTACGAGCAGTACTTC. Protein product: CATSTRARIYEQYF.